What follows describes a single T cell receptor (beta chain). The antigen is undetermined. The record originates from a study of cytomegalovirus exposure and HLA in healthy donors. Study as a whole: Earlier work reported some 110 million unique TCR beta sequences from about 180 million T cells. Points from the study as a whole: 87-base-pair reads could not separate some V segments, including TRBV6-2 and TRBV6-3. There were reportedly fewer N-insertions in an Asian-associated ancestry cluster than the approximately 670-donor mean, in a later analysis.

Germline V gene sequence: CDR1 KGHSH, CDR2 LQKENI. Deletions cut 4 bases from V and 4 bases from J, with 22 bases between. The CDR3 extends over 17 amino acids. Primers: 60 Vbeta forward and 13 Jbeta reverse. Here immunoSEQ multiplex PCR was the method, and the copy in TCRdb shows in-frame clones only, minus some. The data show approximately 150,000 clones, and the top ten clones hold roughly 1.6%. The specimen sequenced was PBMCs. This chain uses TRBV18 with TRBJ2-5, with a possible D match to TRBD2 (7 bases). The origin of this receptor is a woman aged 45-65 years in good health and CMV-seronegative. The CDR3 bases are TGTGCCAGCTCACTTTCGTCCGGGACTATGGGGGCAGAGACCCAGTACTTC. The encoded protein is CASSLSSGTMGAETQYF.